This T cell receptor (beta chain) was identified in a study of OX40 agonist ivuxolimab in advanced cancers. On the study more broadly: Age averaged around 58 years (range roughly 23 to 80), and 70% to 85% were male. Two cutaneous melanoma patients and one hepatocellular carcinoma patient, three in all, had partial responses.

Overall study findings and caveats: Not determined was the antigen specificity of the expanded peripheral T cells.

To note about this clone: Its antigen is currently unknown.

The CDR3 spans 14 residues. CDR1 and CDR2 from the germline V gene are SGHVS and FNYEAQ. The V segment lost 5 bases and the J segment 6 bases; nucleotides outside the gene matches: 5. TCRdb's table, derived via immunoSEQ multiplex PCR, lists solely in-frame clones and lacks some. The sample has approximately 63,000 clones, more than 65% seen once. The origin of this receptor is an adult with an advanced solid tumor such as melanoma, head and neck, liver or kidney cancer. The genes are TRBV7-6 and TRBJ2-7; 12 bases fit TRBD2. The sequencing here drew on CD4+ or CD8+ T cells sorted from blood, taken in a trial of the OX40 agonist ivuxolimab. CDR3 loop: CASSATSGRIEQYF. The CDR3 nucleotides are TGTGCCAGCAGCGCCACTAGCGGGAGGATCGAGCAGTACTTC. Based on the CDR3 plus reference TRBV7-6 and TRBJ2-7, the full variable domain is GAGVSQSPRYKVTKRGQDVALRCDPISGHVSLYWYRQALGQGPEFLTYFNYEAQQDKSGLPNDRFSAERPEGSISTLTIQRTEQRDSAMYRCASSATSGRIEQYFGPGTRLTVT.